This is a list of T cell receptor beta chains from one sample in a study of cytomegalovirus exposure and HLA in healthy donors. Method: immunoSEQ multiplex PCR; TCRdb's copy keeps in-frame clones and lacks some. The sample consists of over 120,000 clones, roughly 89% of them appearing once. Sequencing used PBMCs. Receptors were obtained from a man younger than 30 in good health and CMV-seropositive. CDR3s include the opening cysteine and the closing phenylalanine or tryptophan. D genes are given only for firm matches. Part of the rows lack a size; the others show once, few, many or a class for expanded clones.

CASSSSDRNTEAFF TGTGCCAGCAGCTCCTCTGACAGGAACACTGAAGCTTTCTTT NA NA TRBJ1-1 TRBV5-6
CASSYVGQGNEQYF TGTGCCAGCAGTTACGTAGGACAGGGGAACGAGCAGTACTTC NA TRBD1 TRBJ2-7 TRBV6-5
CASSERGATDTQYF TGTGCCAGCAGTGAACGAGGAGCCACAGATACGCAGTATTTT few NA TRBJ2-3 TRBV6-4
CASASSPLNEQFF TGTGCCAGTGCGAGCTCTCCCCTCAATGAGCAGTTCTTC NA NA TRBJ2-1 TRBV19
CASRGGRALNEQFF TGTGCCAGCAGGGGCGGGAGGGCCCTCAATGAGCAGTTCTTC NA TRBD2 TRBJ2-1 TRBV27
CASSPSGGSTDTQYF TGTGCCAGCAGCCCTAGCGGGGGGAGCACAGATACGCAGTATTTT NA TRBD2 TRBJ2-3 TRBV6-4
CASSFWASNQPQHF TGTGCCAGCAGTTTCTGGGCTAGCAATCAGCCCCAGCATTTT NA NA TRBJ1-5 TRBV28
CASSLGVMNTEAFF TGTGCCAGCAGCTTAGGGGTCATGAACACTGAAGCTTTCTTT few NA TRBJ1-1 TRBV6-5
CSGIAGDGETQYF TGCAGCGGTATAGCGGGAGATGGGGAGACCCAGTACTTC once TRBD2 TRBJ2-5 TRBV29-1
CASSEAETGGSYGYTF TGTGCCAGCAGTGAAGCGGAGACAGGGGGGTCCTATGGCTACACCTTC NA TRBD1 TRBJ1-2 TRBV2
CASSQVSNSVPLYEQYF TGTGCCAGCAGCCAAGTATCGAATAGTGTCCCATTATACGAGCAGTACTTC NA NA TRBJ2-7 TRBV14
CASLNLDFTGELFF TGTGCCAGCCTCAACCTAGACTTCACCGGGGAGCTGTTTTTT NA NA TRBJ2-2 TRBV5-6
CSADRDGTEAFF TGCAGCGCGGACAGGGACGGCACTGAAGCTTTCTTT NA TRBD1 TRBJ1-1 TRBV29-1
CASSDPSYGYTF TGTGCCAGCAGCGATCCCTCCTACGGCTACACCTTC NA NA TRBJ1-2 TRBV6-6
CASSLKGGRGYTF TGTGCCAGCAGTTTAAAAGGGGGTCGGGGCTACACCTTC NA NA TRBJ1-2 TRBV27
CASSLGQGGYTF TGTGCCAGCAGCCTAGGACAGGGTGGCTACACCTTC NA TRBD1 TRBJ1-2 TRBV6-6
CASRLTASGNTIYF TGTGCCAGCAGATTGACAGCCTCTGGAAACACCATATATTTT NA NA TRBJ1-3 TRBV6-1
CASSSRPLQEQYF TGTGCCAGCAGTTCCAGGCCGCTACAGGAGCAGTACTTC NA NA TRBJ2-7 TRBV27
CASSEQLNTGELFF TGCGCCAGCAGTGAACAGTTGAACACCGGGGAGCTGTTTTTT few NA TRBJ2-2 TRBV10-1
CASSHKLAGGETQYF TGTGCCAGCAGCCATAAACTAGCGGGGGGTGAGACCCAGTACTTC NA TRBD2 TRBJ2-5 TRBV27
CASSLTGTGTEAFF TGCGCCAGCAGCTTGACAGGGACGGGGACTGAAGCTTTCTTT NA NA TRBJ1-1 TRBV5-1
CSVSGLAGVMSSYNEQFF TGCAGCGTTTCCGGACTAGCGGGGGTTATGAGCTCCTACAATGAGCAGTTCTTC NA TRBD2 TRBJ2-1 TRBV29-1
CASSLEPGHLSGNTIYF TGCGCCAGCAGCTTGGAACCGGGACACCTCTCTGGAAACACCATATATTTT NA NA TRBJ1-3 TRBV5-1
CASSLAGLGYEQYF TGTGCCAGCAGCTTAGCGGGCTTAGGTTACGAGCAGTACTTC few NA TRBJ2-7 TRBV7-8
CASGTGPYGYTF TGTGCCAGCGGGACAGGGCCCTATGGCTACACCTTC NA TRBD1 TRBJ1-2 TRBV2
CASSEVGAGGGNEQFF TGTGCCAGCAGTGAAGTTGGAGCGGGAGGTGGAAATGAGCAGTTCTTC NA TRBD2 TRBJ2-1 TRBV6-1
CASSPSPPMTSGSLF TGCGCCAGCAGCCCAAGCCCCCCAATGACTAGCGGAAGCCTCTTC few TRBD2 TRBJ2-7 TRBV5-1
CASSPGTGALNEQFF TGTGCCAGCAGTCCCGGGACAGGGGCTCTCAATGAGCAGTTCTTC once TRBD1 TRBJ2-1 TRBV6-5
CASSISGGGEDTQYF TGTGCCAGCAGTATCTCAGGGGGCGGAGAAGATACGCAGTATTTT NA TRBD1 TRBJ2-3 TRBV6-1
CASSRDIMNTEAFF TGTGCCAGTAGTAGGGACATCATGAACACTGAAGCTTTCTTT NA NA TRBJ1-1 TRBV19
CSVGLRLAGPNEQFF TGCAGCGTTGGACTAAGACTAGCGGGCCCCAATGAGCAGTTCTTC NA TRBD2 TRBJ2-1 TRBV29-1
CASSWGGTGNTEAFF TGTGCCAGCAGTTGGGGCGGGACAGGGAACACTGAAGCTTTCTTT once TRBD1 TRBJ1-1 TRBV28
CASSSPRGHEQYF TGTGCCAGCAGCTCACCCAGGGGCCACGAGCAGTACTTC NA NA TRBJ2-7 TRBV13
CASSYYTGYGYTF TGTGCCAGCAGTTACTACACAGGCTATGGCTACACCTTC NA NA TRBJ1-2 TRBV6-5
CASSIGEGYGYTF TGTGCCAGTAGTATAGGAGAGGGCTATGGCTACACCTTC NA NA TRBJ1-2 TRBV19
CASSWEGGDYEQYF TGTGCCAGCAGCTGGGAGGGGGGGGACTACGAGCAGTACTTC NA NA TRBJ2-7 TRBV5-4
CASSFRGEDTGELFF TGTGCCAGCAGCTTCAGGGGGGAGGACACCGGGGAGCTGTTTTTT NA NA TRBJ2-2 TRBV7-9
CASSLYAGQPQHF TGTGCCAGCAGTTTATATGCAGGACAGCCCCAGCATTTT NA NA TRBJ1-5 TRBV27
CASSVEFEGTEAFF TGTGCCAGCAGTGTGGAATTTGAGGGCACTGAAGCTTTCTTT NA NA TRBJ1-1 TRBV6-1
CASSSPVWGLREYTQYF TGTGCCAGCAGCTCGCCCGTTTGGGGACTCCGTGAGTATACGCAGTATTTT NA NA TRBJ2-3 TRBV11-2
CSVVRSGSIYEQYF TGCAGCGTTGTAAGGAGCGGGAGTATTTACGAGCAGTACTTC NA TRBD2 TRBJ2-7 TRBV29-1
CASSLGRRTLNEQFF TGTGCCAGCAGCTTAGGGAGGAGGACTCTCAATGAGCAGTTCTTC NA NA TRBJ2-1 TRBV7-8
CASSLWFGGQEKLFF TGTGCCAGCAGTTTATGGTTCGGGGGGCAAGAAAAACTGTTTTTT NA NA TRBJ1-4 TRBV28
CASSPRGLQPQHF TGTGCCAGCAGTCCAAGGGGGCTACAGCCCCAGCATTTT NA TRBD1 TRBJ1-5 TRBV28
CASSQSLDSLNTEAFF TGCGCCAGCAGCCAAAGTCTGGACAGTCTGAACACTGAAGCTTTCTTT NA NA TRBJ1-1 TRBV4-1
CAWNSAYEQYF TGTGCCTGGAATAGCGCCTACGAGCAGTACTTC NA NA TRBJ2-7 TRBV30
CASSHRQDGNTIYF TGTGCCAGCAGCCACAGACAGGACGGAAACACCATATATTTT NA NA TRBJ1-3 TRBV6-6
CASSFGQGVKETQYF TGTGCCAGCAGCTTCGGACAGGGGGTTAAGGAGACCCAGTACTTC once TRBD1 TRBJ2-5 TRBV7-9